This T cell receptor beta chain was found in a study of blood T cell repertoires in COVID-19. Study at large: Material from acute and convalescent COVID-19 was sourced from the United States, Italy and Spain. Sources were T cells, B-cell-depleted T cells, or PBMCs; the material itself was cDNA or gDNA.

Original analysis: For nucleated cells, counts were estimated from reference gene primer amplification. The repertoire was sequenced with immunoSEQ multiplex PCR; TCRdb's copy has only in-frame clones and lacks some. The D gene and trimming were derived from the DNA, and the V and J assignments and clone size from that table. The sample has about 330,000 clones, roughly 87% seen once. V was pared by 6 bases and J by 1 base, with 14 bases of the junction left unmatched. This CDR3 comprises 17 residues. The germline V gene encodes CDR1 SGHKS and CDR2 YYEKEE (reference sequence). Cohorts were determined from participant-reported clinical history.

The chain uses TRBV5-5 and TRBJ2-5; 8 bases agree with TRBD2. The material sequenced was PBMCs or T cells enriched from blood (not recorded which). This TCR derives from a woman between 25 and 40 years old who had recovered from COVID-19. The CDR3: CASTHAPSGGIQETQYF. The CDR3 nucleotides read TGTGCCAGCACCCACGCGCCCAGCGGGGGAATCCAAGAGACCCAGTACTTC.